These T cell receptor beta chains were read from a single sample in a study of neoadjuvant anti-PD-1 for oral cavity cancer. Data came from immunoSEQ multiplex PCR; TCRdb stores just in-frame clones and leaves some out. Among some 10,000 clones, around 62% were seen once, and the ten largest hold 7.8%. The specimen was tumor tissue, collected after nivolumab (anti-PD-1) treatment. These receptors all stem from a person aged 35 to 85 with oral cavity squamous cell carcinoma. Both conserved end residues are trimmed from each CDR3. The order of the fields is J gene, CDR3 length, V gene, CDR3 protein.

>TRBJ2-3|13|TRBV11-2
ASSSDRRGTDTQY
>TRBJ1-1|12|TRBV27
ASREQGGRPEAF
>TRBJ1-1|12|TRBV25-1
ASSPQGRGTEAF
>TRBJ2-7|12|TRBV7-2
ASSPGGGRGEQY
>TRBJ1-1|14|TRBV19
ASSLDWTGGNTEAF
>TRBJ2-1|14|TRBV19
ASSILQGPLSNEQF
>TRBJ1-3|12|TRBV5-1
ARRQDFSGNTIY
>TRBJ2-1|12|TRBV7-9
ASSLETAYNEQF
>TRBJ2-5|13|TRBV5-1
ASSYYRVEKETQY
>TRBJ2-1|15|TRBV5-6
ASSLWIPGPSYNEQF
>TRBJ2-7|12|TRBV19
ASSISLAGDEQY
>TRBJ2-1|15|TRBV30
AWSVAIASSSYNEQF
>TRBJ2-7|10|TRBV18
ASSPRGSEQY
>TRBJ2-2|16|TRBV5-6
ASSLAPGRWAYTGELF
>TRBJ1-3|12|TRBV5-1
ARRQDFSGNTIY
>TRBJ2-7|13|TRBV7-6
ASSLASGGGNQQY
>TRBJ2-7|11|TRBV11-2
ASSLRREGEQY
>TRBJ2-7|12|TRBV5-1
ASSPRGEGNEQY
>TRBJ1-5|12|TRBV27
ASSSDSRNQPQH
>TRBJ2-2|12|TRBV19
ASRWTGNTGELF
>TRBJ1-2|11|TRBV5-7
ASSWTGPYGYT
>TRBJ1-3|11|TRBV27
ASSSTAGNTIY
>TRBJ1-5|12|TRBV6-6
ASSYPGTNQPQH
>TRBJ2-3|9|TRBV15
ATSRGSTQY
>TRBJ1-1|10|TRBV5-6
ASSLVQGVAF
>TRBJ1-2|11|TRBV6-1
ASSDGSNYGYT
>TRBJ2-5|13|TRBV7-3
ASSLRTGGWETQY